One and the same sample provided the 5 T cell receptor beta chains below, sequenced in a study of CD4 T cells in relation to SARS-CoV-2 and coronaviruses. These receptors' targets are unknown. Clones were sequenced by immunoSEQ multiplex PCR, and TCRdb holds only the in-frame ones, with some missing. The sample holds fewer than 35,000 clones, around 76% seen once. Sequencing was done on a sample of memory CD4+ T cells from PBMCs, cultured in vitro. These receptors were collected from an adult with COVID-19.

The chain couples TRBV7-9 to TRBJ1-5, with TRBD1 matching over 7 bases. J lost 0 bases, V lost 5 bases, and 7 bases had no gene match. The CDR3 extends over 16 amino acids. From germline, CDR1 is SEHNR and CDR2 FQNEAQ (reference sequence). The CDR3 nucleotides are TGTGCCAGCAGCCGCGGGACAGACTATAGCAATCAGCCCCAGCATTTT. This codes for CASSRGTDYSNQPQHF.

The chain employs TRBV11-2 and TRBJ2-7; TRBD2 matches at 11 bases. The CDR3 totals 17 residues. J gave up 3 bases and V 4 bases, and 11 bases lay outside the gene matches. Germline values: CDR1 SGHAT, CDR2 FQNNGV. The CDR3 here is CASSYPLAGGPSYEQYF. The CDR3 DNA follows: TGTGCCAGCAGCTATCCATTAGCGGGAGGGCCCAGCTACGAGCAGTACTTC.

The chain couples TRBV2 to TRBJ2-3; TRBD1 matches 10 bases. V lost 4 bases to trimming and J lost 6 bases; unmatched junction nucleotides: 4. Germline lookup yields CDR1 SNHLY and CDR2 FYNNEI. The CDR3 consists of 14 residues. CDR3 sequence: CASSVGQGSDTQYF. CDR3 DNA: TGTGCCAGCAGTGTGGGACAGGGGTCGGATACGCAGTATTTT.

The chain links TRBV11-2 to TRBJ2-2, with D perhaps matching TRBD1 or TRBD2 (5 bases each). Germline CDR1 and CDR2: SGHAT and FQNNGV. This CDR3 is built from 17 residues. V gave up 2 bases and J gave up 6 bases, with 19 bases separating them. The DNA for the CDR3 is TGTGCCAGCAGCTTACCGCGGACACTGCTGGGGGCCGGGGAGCTGTTTTTT. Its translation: CASSLPRTLLGAGELFF. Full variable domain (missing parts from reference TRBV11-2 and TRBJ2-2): EAGVAQSPRYKIIEKRQSVAFWCNPISGHATLYWYQQILGQGPKLLIQFQNNGVVDDSQLPKDRFSAERLKGVDSTLKIQPAKLEDSAVYLCASSLPRTLLGAGELFFGEGSRLTVL.

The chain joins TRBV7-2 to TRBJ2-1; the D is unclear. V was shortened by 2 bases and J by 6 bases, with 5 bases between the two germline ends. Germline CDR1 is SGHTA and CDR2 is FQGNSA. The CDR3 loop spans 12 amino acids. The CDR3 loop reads CASSLSSNEQFF. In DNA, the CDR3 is TGTGCCAGCAGCTTATCTAGCAATGAGCAGTTCTTC.